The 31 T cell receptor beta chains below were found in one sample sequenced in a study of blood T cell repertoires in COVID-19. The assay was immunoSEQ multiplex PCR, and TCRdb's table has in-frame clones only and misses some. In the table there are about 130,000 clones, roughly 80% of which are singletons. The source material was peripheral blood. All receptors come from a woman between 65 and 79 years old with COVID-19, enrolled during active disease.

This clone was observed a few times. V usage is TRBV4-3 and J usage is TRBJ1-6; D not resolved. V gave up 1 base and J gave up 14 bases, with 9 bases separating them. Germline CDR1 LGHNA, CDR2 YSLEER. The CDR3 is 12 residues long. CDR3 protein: CASSQGGGSLHF. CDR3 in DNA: TGCGCCAGCAGCCAAGGTGGCGGTTCCCTCCACTTT.

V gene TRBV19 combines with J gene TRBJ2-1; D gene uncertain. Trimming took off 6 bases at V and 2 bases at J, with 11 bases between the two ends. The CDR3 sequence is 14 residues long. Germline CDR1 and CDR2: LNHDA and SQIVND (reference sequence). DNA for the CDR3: TGTGCCAGTAGCATTAGTAATCCCTACAATGAGCAGTTCTTC. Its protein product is CASSISNPYNEQFF.

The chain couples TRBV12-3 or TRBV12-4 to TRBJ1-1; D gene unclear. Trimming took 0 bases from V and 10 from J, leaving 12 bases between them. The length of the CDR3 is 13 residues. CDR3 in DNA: TGTGCCAGCAGTTTAGCGGAGGGCCAAACAGCTTTCTTT. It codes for CASSLAEGQTAFF.

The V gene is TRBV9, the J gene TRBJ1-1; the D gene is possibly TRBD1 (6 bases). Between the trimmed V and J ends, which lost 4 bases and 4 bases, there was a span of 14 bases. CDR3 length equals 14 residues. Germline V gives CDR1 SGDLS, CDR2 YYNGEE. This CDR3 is CASSPRQGFTEAFF. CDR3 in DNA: TGTGCCAGCAGCCCTCGCCAGGGGTTCACTGAAGCTTTCTTT.

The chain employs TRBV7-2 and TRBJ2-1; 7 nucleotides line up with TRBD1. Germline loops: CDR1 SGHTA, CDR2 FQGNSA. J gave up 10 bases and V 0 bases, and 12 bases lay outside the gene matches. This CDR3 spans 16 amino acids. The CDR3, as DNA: TGTGCCAGCAGCTTAGCCCGGGACAGCAGTCAGCGGGAGCAGTTCTTC. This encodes CASSLARDSSQREQFF.

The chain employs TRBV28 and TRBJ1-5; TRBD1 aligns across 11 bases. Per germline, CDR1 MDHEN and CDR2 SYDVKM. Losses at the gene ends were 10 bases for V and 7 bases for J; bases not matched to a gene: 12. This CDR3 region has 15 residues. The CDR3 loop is CATLRNRDRGQPQHF. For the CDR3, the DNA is TGTGCCACCCTCCGAAACCGGGACAGGGGGCAGCCCCAGCATTTT. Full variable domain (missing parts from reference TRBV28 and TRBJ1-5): DVKVTQSSRYLVKRTGEKVFLECVQDMDHENMFWYRQDPGLGLRLIYFSYDVKMKEKGDIPEGYSVSREKKERFSLILESASTNQTSMYLCATLRNRDRGQPQHFGDGTRLSIL.

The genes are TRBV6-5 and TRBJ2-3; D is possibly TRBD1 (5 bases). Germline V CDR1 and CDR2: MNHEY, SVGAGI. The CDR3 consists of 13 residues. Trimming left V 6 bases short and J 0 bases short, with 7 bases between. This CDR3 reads CASRGQSTDTQYF. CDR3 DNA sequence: TGTGCCAGCAGAGGACAAAGCACAGATACGCAGTATTTT.

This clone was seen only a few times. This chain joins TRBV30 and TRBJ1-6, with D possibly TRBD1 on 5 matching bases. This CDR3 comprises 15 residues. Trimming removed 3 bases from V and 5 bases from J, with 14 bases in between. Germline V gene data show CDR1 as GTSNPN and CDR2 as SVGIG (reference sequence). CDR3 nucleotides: TGTGCCTGGAGGGGGCAGGGTTTAGATAATTCACCCCTCCACTTT. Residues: CAWRGQGLDNSPLHF.

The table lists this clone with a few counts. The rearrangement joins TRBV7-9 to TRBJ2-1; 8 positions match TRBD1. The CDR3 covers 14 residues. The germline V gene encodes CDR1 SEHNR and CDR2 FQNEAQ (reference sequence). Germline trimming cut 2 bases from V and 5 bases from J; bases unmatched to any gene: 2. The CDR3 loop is CASSLTQGDNEQFF. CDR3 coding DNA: TGTGCCAGCAGCTTAACACAGGGGGACAATGAGCAGTTCTTC.

CDR3 loop: CSASVPLAGARDTQYF. The DNA for the CDR3 is TGCAGTGCTAGTGTCCCCCTTGCGGGGGCGAGGGATACGCAGTATTTT. The J gene is TRBJ2-3, the V gene TRBV20-1, with D possibly matching TRBD2 (7 bases). Between the trimmed V and J ends, which lost 3 bases and 6 bases, there was a span of 22 bases. The germline gives CDR1 DFQATT, CDR2 SNEGSKA (reference sequence). The CDR3 loop spans 16 amino acids.

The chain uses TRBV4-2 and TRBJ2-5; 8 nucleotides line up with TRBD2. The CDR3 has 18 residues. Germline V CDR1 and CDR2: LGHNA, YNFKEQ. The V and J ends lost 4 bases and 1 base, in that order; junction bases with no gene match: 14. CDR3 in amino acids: CASSPQGAGARIQETQYF. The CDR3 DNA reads TGTGCCAGCAGCCCCCAGGGAGCGGGGGCGCGGATCCAAGAGACCCAGTACTTC.

The CDR3 nucleotides are TGTGCCAGCAGTAAGGAGATGAACACTGAAGCTTTCTTT. The encoded protein is CASSKEMNTEAFF. This chain links TRBV5-4 with TRBJ1-1; D gene ambiguous. Trimming cost V 5 bases and J 0 bases, with 8 bases left between them. The CDR3 loop spans 13 amino acids. From germline, CDR1 is SGHNT and CDR2 YYREEE (reference sequence).

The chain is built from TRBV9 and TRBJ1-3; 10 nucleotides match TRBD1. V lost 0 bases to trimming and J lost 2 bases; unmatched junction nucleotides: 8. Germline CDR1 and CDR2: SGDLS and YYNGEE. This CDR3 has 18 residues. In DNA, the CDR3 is TGTGCCAGCAGCGTAGGATCCGGAGACAGGGGGCCTGGAAACACCATATATTTT. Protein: CASSVGSGDRGPGNTIYF.

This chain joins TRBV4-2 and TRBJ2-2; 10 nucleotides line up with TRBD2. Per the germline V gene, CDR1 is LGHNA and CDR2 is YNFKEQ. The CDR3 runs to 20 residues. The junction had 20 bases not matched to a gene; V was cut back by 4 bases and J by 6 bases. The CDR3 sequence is CASSRKPRGLAGAPSGELFF. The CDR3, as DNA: TGTGCCAGCAGCCGAAAACCGCGAGGGCTAGCGGGGGCCCCCTCCGGGGAGCTGTTTTTT.

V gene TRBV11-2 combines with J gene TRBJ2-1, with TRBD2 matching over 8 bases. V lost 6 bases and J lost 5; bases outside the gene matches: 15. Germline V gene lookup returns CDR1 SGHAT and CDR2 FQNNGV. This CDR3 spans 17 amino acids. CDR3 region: CASSPFGAGGINNEQFF. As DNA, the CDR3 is TGTGCCAGCAGTCCTTTCGGGGCGGGGGGAATAAACAATGAGCAGTTCTTC. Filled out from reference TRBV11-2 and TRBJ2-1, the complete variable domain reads EAGVAQSPRYKIIEKRQSVAFWCNPISGHATLYWYQQILGQGPKLLIQFQNNGVVDDSQLPKDRFSAERLKGVDSTLKIQPAKLEDSAVYLCASSPFGAGGINNEQFFGPGTRLTVL.

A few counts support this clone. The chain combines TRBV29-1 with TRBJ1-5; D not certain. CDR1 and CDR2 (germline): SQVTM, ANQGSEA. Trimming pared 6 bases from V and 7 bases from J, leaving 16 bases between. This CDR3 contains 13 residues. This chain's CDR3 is CSVAAGTLQPQHF. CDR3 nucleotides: TGCAGCGTAGCGGCCGGCACTCTACAGCCCCAGCATTTT. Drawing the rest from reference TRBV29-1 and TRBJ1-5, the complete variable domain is SAVISQKPSRDICQRGTSLTIQCQVDSQVTMMFWYRQQPGQSLTLIATANQGSEATYESGFVIDKFPISRPNLTFSTLTVSNMSPEDSSIYLCSVAAGTLQPQHFGDGTRLSIL.

The CDR3 DNA sequence: TGTGCCAGCAGCCAAGAGGATATTCGGACAGGGATCTCTGGAAACACCATATATTTT. Its protein product is CASSQEDIRTGISGNTIYF. This chain joins TRBV4-2 and TRBJ1-3; 8 nucleotides line up with TRBD1. The CDR3 is 19 residues long. The V gene's germline CDR1 is LGHNA and CDR2 YNFKEQ. The junction had 10 bases not matched to a gene; V was cut back by 0 bases and J by 0 bases.

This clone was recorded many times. DNA of the CDR3: TGTGCCAGCAGTTTAAAGGGGGGGGCCTATTCACCCCTCCACTTT. Translation: CASSLKGGAYSPLHF. The rearrangement joins TRBV27 to TRBJ1-6, with a weak D call TRBD1 (6 bases). The CDR3 covers 15 residues. CDR1 is MNHEY, CDR2 SMNVEV, per germline (reference sequence). The germline V and J ends were trimmed by 2 bases and 8 bases, with 13 bases remaining between them.

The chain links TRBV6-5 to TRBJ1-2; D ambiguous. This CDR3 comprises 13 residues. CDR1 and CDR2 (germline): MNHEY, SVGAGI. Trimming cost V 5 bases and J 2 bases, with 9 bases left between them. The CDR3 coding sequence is TGTGCCAGCAGTCGAGACATCAACTATGGCTACACCTTC. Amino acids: CASSRDINYGYTF.

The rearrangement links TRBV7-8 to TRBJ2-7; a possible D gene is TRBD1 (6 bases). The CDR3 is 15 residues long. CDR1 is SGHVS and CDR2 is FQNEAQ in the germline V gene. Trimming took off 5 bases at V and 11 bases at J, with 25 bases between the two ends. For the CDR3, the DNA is TGTGCCAGCAGCCCCACGACAGGAAAGCCTACGATAGAGTACTTC. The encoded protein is CASSPTTGKPTIEYF.

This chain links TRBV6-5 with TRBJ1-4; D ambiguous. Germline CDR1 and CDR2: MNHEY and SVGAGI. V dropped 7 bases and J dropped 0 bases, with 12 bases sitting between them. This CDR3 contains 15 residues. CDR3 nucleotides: TGTGCCAGCACCTTCGCAGGCGCAACTAATGAAAAACTGTTTTTT. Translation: CASTFAGATNEKLFF.

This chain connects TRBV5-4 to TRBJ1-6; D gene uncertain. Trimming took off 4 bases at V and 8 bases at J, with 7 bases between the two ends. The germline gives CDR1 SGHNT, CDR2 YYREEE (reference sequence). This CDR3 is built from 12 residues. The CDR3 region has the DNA TGTGCCAGCAGCAGAGAGGATTCACCCCTCCACTTT. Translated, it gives CASSREDSPLHF.

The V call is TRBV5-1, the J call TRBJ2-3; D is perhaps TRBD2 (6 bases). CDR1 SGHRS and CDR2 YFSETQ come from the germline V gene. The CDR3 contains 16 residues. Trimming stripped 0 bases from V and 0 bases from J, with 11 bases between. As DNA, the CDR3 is TGCGCCAGCAGCTTGGCGGTGCGGGGAAGCACAGATACGCAGTATTTT. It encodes CASSLAVRGSTDTQYF.

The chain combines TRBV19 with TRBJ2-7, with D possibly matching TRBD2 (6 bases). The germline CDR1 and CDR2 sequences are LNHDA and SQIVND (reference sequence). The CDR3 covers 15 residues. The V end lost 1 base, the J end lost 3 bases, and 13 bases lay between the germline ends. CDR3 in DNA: TGTGCCAGTAGTATAGTAGGAGGGACCCTCTACGAGCAGTACTTC. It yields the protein CASSIVGGTLYEQYF.

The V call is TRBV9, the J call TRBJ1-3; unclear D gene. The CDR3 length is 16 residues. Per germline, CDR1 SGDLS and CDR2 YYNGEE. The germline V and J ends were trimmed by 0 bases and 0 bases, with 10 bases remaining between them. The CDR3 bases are TGTGCCAGCAGCGTAGGAGGGAGAGCCTCTGGAAACACCATATATTTT. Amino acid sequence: CASSVGGRASGNTIYF.

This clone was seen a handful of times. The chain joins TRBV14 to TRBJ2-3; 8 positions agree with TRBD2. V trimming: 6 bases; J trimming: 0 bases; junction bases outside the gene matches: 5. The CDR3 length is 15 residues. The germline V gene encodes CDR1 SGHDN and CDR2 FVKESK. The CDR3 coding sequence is TGTGCCAGCAGACCCAGCGGGGGCAGCACAGATACGCAGTATTTT. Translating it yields CASRPSGGSTDTQYF. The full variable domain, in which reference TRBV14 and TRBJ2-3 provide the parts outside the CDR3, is EAGVTQFPSHSVIEKGQTVTLRCDPISGHDNLYWYRRVMGKEIKFLLHFVKESKQDESGMPNNRFLAERTGGTYSTLKVQPAELEDSGVYFCASRPSGGSTDTQYFGPGTRLTVL.

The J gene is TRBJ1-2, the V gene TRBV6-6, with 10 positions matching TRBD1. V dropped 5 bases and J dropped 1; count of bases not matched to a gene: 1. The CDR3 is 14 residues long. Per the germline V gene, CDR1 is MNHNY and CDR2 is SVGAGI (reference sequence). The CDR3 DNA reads TGTGCCAGCAGTCGGACAGGGGGTAACTATGGCTACACCTTC. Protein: CASSRTGGNYGYTF.

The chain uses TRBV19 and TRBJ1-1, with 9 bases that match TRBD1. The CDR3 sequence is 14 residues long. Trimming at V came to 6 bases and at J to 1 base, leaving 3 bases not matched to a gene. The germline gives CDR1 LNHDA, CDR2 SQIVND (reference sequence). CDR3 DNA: TGTGCCAGTAGCAGGGACAGGGAGAACACTGAAGCTTTCTTT. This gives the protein CASSRDRENTEAFF.

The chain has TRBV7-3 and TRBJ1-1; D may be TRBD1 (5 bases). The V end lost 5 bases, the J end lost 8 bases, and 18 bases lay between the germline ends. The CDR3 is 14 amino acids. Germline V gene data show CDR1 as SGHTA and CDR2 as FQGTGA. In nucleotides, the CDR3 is TGTGCCAGCAGCAATGGGGCGTTCTCAGGAGAAGCTTTCTTT. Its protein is CASSNGAFSGEAFF. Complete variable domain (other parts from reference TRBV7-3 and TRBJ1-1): GAGVSQTPSNKVTEKGKYVELRCDPISGHTALYWYRQSLGQGPEFLIYFQGTGAADDSGLPNDRFFAVRPEGSVSTLKIQRTERGDSAVYLCASSNGAFSGEAFFGQGTRLTVV.

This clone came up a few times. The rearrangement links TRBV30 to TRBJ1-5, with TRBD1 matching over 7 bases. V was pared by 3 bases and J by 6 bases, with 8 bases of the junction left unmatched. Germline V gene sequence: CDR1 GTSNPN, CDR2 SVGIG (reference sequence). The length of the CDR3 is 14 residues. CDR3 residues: CAWSAQGVPQPQHF. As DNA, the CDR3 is TGTGCCTGGAGCGCTCAGGGGGTCCCTCAGCCCCAGCATTTT.

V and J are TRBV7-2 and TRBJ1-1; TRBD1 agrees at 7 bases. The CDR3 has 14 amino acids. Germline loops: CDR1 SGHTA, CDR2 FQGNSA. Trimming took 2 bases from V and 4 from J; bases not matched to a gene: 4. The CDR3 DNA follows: TGTGCCAGCAGCTTAAAGGGGGCGCTCACTGAAGCTTTCTTT. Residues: CASSLKGALTEAFF.